The text below deals with one T cell receptor (beta chain). Its antigen is undetermined. CDR1 is MGHRA, CDR2 YSYEKL, per germline. V lost 1 base and J lost 6, with 8 bases in between. This CDR3 contains 13 residues. The source of the sample is a study of siplizumab effects on memory and regulatory T cells. The study, taken as a whole, reports: Roughly 80-95% of proliferating clones (CD4+ or CD8+) could not be assigned a naive or memory phenotype. There were only a minor fraction of alloreactive clones that mapped to unstimulated subsets. Naive T cells seemed more diverse than memory cells and seemed major alloresponse contributors.

The method was immunoSEQ multiplex PCR; TCRdb's version includes in-frame clones alone and lacks a portion of them. The sample holds 110,000 or so clones; around 93% are singletons and the top ten take about 0.16%. The TCR sequence derives from a human donor in good health. The gene calls are TRBV4-1 and TRBJ2-3; no definite D call. The sample taken for sequencing was non-Treg CD4+ T cells sorted from blood. The DNA of the CDR3 is TGCGCCAGCAGCCAAGGTTGGGCGGATACGCAGTATTTT. Translation: CASSQGWADTQYF.